This T cell receptor (beta chain) originates from a study of T cells after yellow fever vaccination (dated by TCRdb to between 2018 and 2020). Regarding the research as a whole: Memory subsets (EM, EMRA, CM and Tscm) were sorted on a BD FACS Aria III using CD3, CD45RA, CCR7 and CD95 staining. The SMART-Seq v4 Ultra Low Input RNA kit was used to prepare libraries from fractions with low cell numbers. To track T-cell clones before and after primary and booster YFV17D yellow fever vaccination, bulk TCR alpha and beta repertoires were sequenced longitudinally. Two healthy male donors, one aged 18 to 30 and one aged 30 to 40 years, made up the cohort. Blood was collected at multiple timepoints before and after primary and secondary immunization, and bulk PBMC replicates and cell subsets were isolated. Memory subsets were sorted on days 0, 15 and 45 and at 18 months after primary vaccination, and on days 0, 15 and 45 after the 30-year booster. The study at large found these results: In the sorted memory subsets on day 0, nearly all vaccine-responding clonotypes were below the level of detection. Because only a couple of donors were included in the study, the extent to which the findings can be generalized is limited. FACS-sorted repertoires could contain abundant contaminating clonotypes from the bulk population, so computational filtering was required. The secondary T-cell response was weaker than the primary response but faster, peaking on day 5 instead of day 15. A small share of clonotypes was detected in both CD4 and CD8 compartments, with the overlap likely arising from convergent recombination. Most clones expanded after primary vaccination (approximately 96% of CD4 and around nine tenths of CD8) were re-detected after the booster, suggesting that broad memory maintenance occurred.

This sample was sequenced with an Illumina NovaSeq 6000. TCR cDNA was synthesized by 5'RACE template switching, through which a universal primer site and unique molecular identifiers were introduced. cDNA synthesis was primed from both the TCR alpha and TCR beta constant segments. Library amplification involved two PCR steps, and the second step added sample barcodes and sequencing adapters. Sequencing of libraries was done on Illumina HiSeq 2500 (2x100 bp) or NovaSeq (2x150 bp). In the source study's methods: MIGEC was used to demultiplex reads and collapse the reads into UMI consensus sequences, and MiXCR was used for V(D)J alignment. Vaccine-responding clonotypes were defined with edgeR using replicate PBMC samples, requiring FDR below 0.01 and a log2 fold change above 5 up to day 15. Bulk clonotypes were assigned CD4 or CD8 identity according to which sequenced CD4 or CD8 repertoire held them at higher abundance. To estimate how each clone was distributed across memory phenotypes, clonotype frequencies in memory subsets were weighted by the numbers of FACS-sorted cells. Through fastp at Q25 and MiXCR, TCRdb rebuilt clones from the public reads, retaining in-frame beta chains. Each entry is one CDR3 protein sequence, shown with its most common DNA and genes. These V and J calls originate from TCRdb's pipeline instead of the authors' own analysis. The sample has 14,000 or so distinct CDR3 sequences on record, less than 7.5% of them singletons. The ten largest clones take up 1.5% to 2% of the sample.

This clonotype is classified as medium-sized (0.01 to 0.1%). No much larger clone exists at a distance of one base, and base qualities are not known. In light of the paper, this sample's treatment or condition label describes: live attenuated yellow fever vaccine strain. A standard Ficoll-Paque protocol was used to isolate PBMCs from peripheral blood. The RNeasy Micro Kit was used to extract RNA from sorted memory subsets. The CDR3 covers 15 residues, taking in both the cysteine and the phenylalanine. This entry keeps only the CDR3 DNA: 45 bases, framed from base 1. Trimming takes 5 bases off V and 2 bases off J; junction bases not matched to a gene: 6. Taken from the germline V gene (reference sequence), the CDR1 and CDR2 loops are DFQATT and SNEGSKA.

This TCR was sampled from a man aged 18 to 30 who received the YFV17D yellow fever vaccine. The sample was PBMCs, either bulk or a sorted T-cell subset (CD4+, CD8+, memory, or dextramer-sorted; not recorded which), taken on the day of the yellow fever booster vaccination. This chain is built from TRBV20-1 and TRBJ1-6; the junction holds 7 bases that match TRBD1. CDR3 reads: CSAQGGGAYNSPLHF. The nucleotide sequence reads as follows: TGCAGTGCTCAGGGGGGAGGCGCCTATAATTCACCCCTCCACTTT.